A selection of T cell receptor beta chains follows, all from one sample in a study of cytomegalovirus exposure and HLA in healthy donors. The table came from immunoSEQ multiplex PCR; TCRdb's copy has only in-frame clones and leaves some out. The sample has nearly 110,000 clones, 65% to 80% seen once. The sequencing input was PBMCs. Receptors were obtained from a man aged 55 to 69 in good health and CMV-seronegative. The CDR3 runs from the conserved cysteine through the conserved F or W. A D gene is named only where the DNA matches it firmly. Only part of the rows carry a size: once, few, many, or a class if the clone is expanded.

NA,14,TRBV5-4,TRBJ2-5,TRBD1,TGTGCCAGCAGCTGGGACAGGGGAGGGGAGACCCAGTACTTC,CASSWDRGGETQYF
NA,14,TRBV11-2,TRBJ2-5,NA,TGTGCCAGCAGCTTCTCCGCGGGCCAAGAGACCCAGTACTTC,CASSFSAGQETQYF
once,15,TRBV5-4,TRBJ1-2,NA,TGTGCCAGCAGCTTGGCCTGGTCAGCTAACTATGGCTACACCTTC,CASSLAWSANYGYTF
few,17,TRBV4-2,TRBJ2-5,TRBD2,TGTGCCAGCAGCCTGGATCGCGGTAGCGGGGGCCAAGAGACCCAGTACTTC,CASSLDRGSGGQETQYF
NA,17,TRBV5-6,TRBJ2-1,TRBD1,TGTGCCAGCAGCTTGGATTTAGGGGGCCACTCCTACAATGAGCAGTTCTTC,CASSLDLGGHSYNEQFF
NA,13,TRBV6-5,TRBJ1-2,NA,TGTGCCAGCAGTCGACACCTTAACTATGGCTACACCTTC,CASSRHLNYGYTF
NA,19,TRBV28,TRBJ2-6,TRBD1,TGTGCCAGCAGTCTTCCAGGGGGCAAGGCCGGATCTGGGGCCAACGTCCTGACTTTC,CASSLPGGKAGSGANVLTF
NA,12,TRBV10-1,TRBJ1-1,TRBD1,TGCGCCAGCAGTGACCCTGACAGGGTTGCTTTCTTT,CASSDPDRVAFF
NA,15,TRBV5-1,TRBJ1-3,NA,TGCGCCAGCAGCCCCTCAGGAAGCTCTGGAAACACCATATATTTT,CASSPSGSSGNTIYF
NA,14,TRBV27,TRBJ1-5,NA,TGTGCCAGCAGCCGAAGTGGGGGGAATCAGCCCCAGCATTTT,CASSRSGGNQPQHF
NA,14,TRBV27,TRBJ2-5,TRBD2,TGTGCCAGCAGGCTAGCGGGCCTGGGGGAGACCCAGTACTTC,CASRLAGLGETQYF
NA,16,TRBV5-1,TRBJ2-2,TRBD2,TGCGCCAGCAGCTTGGCTAGCGGGGGAAACACCGGGGAGCTGTTTTTT,CASSLASGGNTGELFF
NA,15,TRBV19,TRBJ1-5,NA,TGTGCCAGTAATCAGGGTTCGGCTGCGGATCAGCCCCAGCATTTT,CASNQGSAADQPQHF
NA,16,TRBV11-2,TRBJ1-2,TRBD1,TGTGCCAGCAGCTTAGTAGGGGGACAGGGAAGCTATGGCTACACCTTC,CASSLVGGQGSYGYTF
NA,14,TRBV10-2,TRBJ1-1,TRBD1,TGCGCCAGCAACACAGACAGGGGAGGCACTGAAGCTTTCTTT,CASNTDRGGTEAFF
once,16,TRBV6-1,TRBJ2-3,TRBD1,TGTGCCAGCAGTGAAAGGGGCAGGGGGCTAGGAGATACGCAGTATTTT,CASSERGRGLGDTQYF
NA,14,TRBV6-4,TRBJ2-3,TRBD2,TGTGCCAGCAGTAGTAGCGGGGGAGTTGGTACGCAGTATTTT,CASSSSGGVGTQYF
few,15,TRBV7-2,TRBJ2-7,TRBD2,TGTGCCAGCAGCTTAGGAGCGGGGCCCCCCTACGAGCAGTACTTC,CASSLGAGPPYEQYF
NA,15,TRBV27,TRBJ2-2,TRBD2,TGTGCCAGCACCCGACTAGCGGGGGCCACCGGGGAGCTGTTTTTT,CASTRLAGATGELFF
NA,16,TRBV5-1,TRBJ2-2,TRBD2,TGCGCCAGCAGCCTTATAGCGGGGGGCGACACCGGGGAGCTGTTTTTT,CASSLIAGGDTGELFF
NA,13,TRBV6-1,TRBJ1-4,NA,TGTGCCAGCAGTGAGGGACTAGGAGAAAAACTGTTTTTT,CASSEGLGEKLFF
few,15,TRBV5-4,TRBJ2-1,TRBD1,TGTGCCAGCAGCCCCACAGGGGACTCCTACAATGAGCAGTTCTTC,CASSPTGDSYNEQFF
NA,17,TRBV19,TRBJ2-1,NA,TGTGCCAGTAGCAACCCTCTGAGCGGTGGGCTGTACAATGAGCAGTTCTTC,CASSNPLSGGLYNEQFF
NA,16,TRBV6-4,TRBJ2-1,TRBD2,TGTGCCAGCAGTGAGACCATAGCGGGGGGAAACAATGAGCAGTTCTTC,CASSETIAGGNNEQFF
NA,15,TRBV7-7,TRBJ2-3,TRBD2,TGTGCCAGCAGCCCTAGCGGGGGGGCCACAGATACGCAGTATTTT,CASSPSGGATDTQYF
few,11,TRBV30,TRBJ1-5,NA,TGTGCCTGGAGCACAGGTCAGCCCCAGCATTTT,CAWSTGQPQHF
NA,14,TRBV28,TRBJ1-1,TRBD1,TGTGCCAGCAGATTTACAGGGGGCAGCACTGAAGCTTTCTTT,CASRFTGGSTEAFF
NA,15,TRBV30,TRBJ1-1,NA,TGTGCCTGGAGTGTAGATCCCCGGAGGAGGACTGAAGCTTTCTTT,CAWSVDPRRRTEAFF
NA,14,TRBV5-5,TRBJ2-1,NA,TGTGCCAGCAGCTTCCAAGGACTGGACAATGAGCAGTTCTTC,CASSFQGLDNEQFF
NA,14,TRBV7-9,TRBJ1-4,NA,TGTGCCAGCAGCTCTTGGGAGTTGGGTGAAAAACTGTTTTTT,CASSSWELGEKLFF
NA,14,TRBV7-9,TRBJ1-4,TRBD1,TGTGCCAGCAGCCTGGGACAGGCAAATGAAAAACTGTTTTTT,CASSLGQANEKLFF
NA,18,TRBV25-1,TRBJ2-6,NA,TGTGCCAGCAGTGACCATTCAGGGAAGAGTACCGGGGCCAACGTCCTGACTTTC,CASSDHSGKSTGANVLTF
NA,15,TRBV5-1,TRBJ2-5,NA,TGCGCCAGCAGCCGGGTTTGGGGGCTCCAAGAGACCCAGTACTTC,CASSRVWGLQETQYF
NA,14,TRBV5-4,TRBJ1-4,TRBD1,TGTGCCAGCAGCTTGGGGACAGGAACTGAAAAACTGTTTTTT,CASSLGTGTEKLFF
NA,15,TRBV6-5,TRBJ1-1,TRBD1,TGTGCCAGCAGTTCCCCGGGACAGGTGAACACTGAAGCTTTCTTT,CASSSPGQVNTEAFF